These T cell receptor beta chains were read from a single sample in a study of blood T cells in healthy people across ages. TCRdb called the 5' RACE reads again in MiXCR, with one record for every CDR3 protein. Of some 1.4 million distinct CDR3 sequences listed, around 42% were seen once; the top ten hold 7.9%. The sequencing sample was made of blood. All receptors come from a woman aged 18-35 years in good health. The CDR3 runs from the conserved cysteine through the conserved F or W. The D gene is left open where the match is weak. Rows may omit the clone size; those that give it use once, few, many or a size class.

cdr3_aa	cdr3_nt	j_call	d_call	clone_size	v_call
CSVEGGQGETSTDTQYF	TGCAGCGTTGAAGGGGGACAGGGAGAAACAAGCACAGATACGCAGTATTTT	TRBJ2-3	TRBD1	-	TRBV29-1
CASSALPGSGEQYF	TGTGCCAGCAGCGCGCTTCCGGGGAGTGGCGAGCAGTACTTC	TRBJ2-7	-	-	TRBV7-8
CASSPAAGVITDTQYF	TGTGCCAGCAGCCCTGCGGCGGGGGTAATCACAGATACGCAGTATTTT	TRBJ2-3	TRBD2	-	TRBV12-3/TRBV12-4
CASTKVPGQGHNEQFF	TGTGCCAGCACCAAAGTACCGGGACAGGGCCACAATGAGCAGTTCTTC	TRBJ2-1	TRBD1	-	TRBV12-3/TRBV12-4
CASSVKSRDYEQYF	TGTGCCAGCAGCGTAAAGTCCAGGGACTACGAGCAGTACTTC	TRBJ2-7	-	few	TRBV9
CASSMDRGSSYEQYF	TGTGCCAGCAGCATGGACAGGGGCAGTTCCTACGAGCAGTACTTC	TRBJ2-7	TRBD1	-	TRBV3-1
CASSPGRLNSPLHF	TGTGCCAGCAGTCCAGGACGGCTCAATTCACCCCTCCACTTT	TRBJ1-6	-	-	TRBV25-1
CASSGLAGASTDTQYF	TGTGCCAGCAGCGGCCTAGCGGGGGCGTCGACAGATACGCAGTATTTT	TRBJ2-3	TRBD2	few	TRBV9
CASSGTAAGRHTSTDTQYF	TGCGCCAGCAGCGGGACGGCGGCGGGGAGACACACCAGCACAGATACGCAGTATTTT	TRBJ2-3	-	-	TRBV5-1
CATSRTGAGGRPQYF	TGTGCCACCAGCAGAACAGGGGCGGGAGGGAGACCGCAGTATTTT	TRBJ2-3	TRBD2	-	TRBV15
CSAEGTSYSETQYF	TGCAGTGCGGAAGGGACTAGCTATTCGGAGACCCAGTACTTC	TRBJ2-5	TRBD2	-	TRBV20-1
CASSSTSPNTEAFF	TGTGCCAGCAGCTCGACATCACCGAACACTGAAGCTTTCTTT	TRBJ1-1	-	few	TRBV5-8
CASSLDGGRIDTQYF	TGTGCCAGCAGTTTGGATGGGGGCCGGATAGATACGCAGTATTTT	TRBJ2-3	-	few	TRBV2
CASSSGQGVSYEQYF	TGTGCCAGCAGTTCCGGACAGGGGGTATCCTACGAGCAGTACTTC	TRBJ2-7	TRBD1	-	TRBV12-3/TRBV12-4
CASSKDRGQYEQYF	TGTGCCAGCAGCAAAGACAGGGGGCAGTACGAGCAGTACTTC	TRBJ2-7	TRBD1	-	TRBV12-3/TRBV12-4
CASSYGHLASYEQYF	TGTGCCAGCAGTTATGGGCACTTAGCCTCCTACGAGCAGTACTTC	TRBJ2-7	-	-	TRBV6-6
CASSFQSGASGYTF	TGTGCCAGCAGTTTTCAATCAGGGGCCTCTGGCTACACCTTC	TRBJ1-2	-	-	TRBV12-3/TRBV12-4
CASSPSRDYEQYF	TGCGCCAGCAGCCCTTCCCGGGACTACGAGCAGTACTTC	TRBJ2-7	-	-	TRBV5-1
CASSSFVAGGYNEQYF	TGTGCCAGCAGCTCCTTCGTAGCGGGAGGATACAATGAGCAGTACTTC	TRBJ2-7	TRBD2	-	TRBV11-3
CASSPPLGISYEQYF	TGTGCCAGCAGTCCCCCATTGGGTATTTCCTACGAGCAGTACTTC	TRBJ2-7	-	few	TRBV28
CASSYRFTEPSSYNEQFF	TGTGCCAGCAGTTACCGGTTCACAGAGCCGAGCTCCTACAATGAGCAGTTCTTC	TRBJ2-1	-	few	TRBV6-2/TRBV6-3
CASYKDSQYNEQYF	TGTGCCAGTTATAAAGACTCCCAGTACAATGAGCAGTACTTC	TRBJ2-5	-	-	TRBV7-9
CSARDLKGSTNEKLFF	TGCAGTGCTAGAGATCTGAAAGGTTCAACTAATGAAAAACTGTTTTTT	TRBJ1-4	-	many	TRBV20-1
CAWSVGAKSEYF	TGCGCCTGGAGTGTAGGTGCCAAAAGTGAGTATTTT	TRBJ2-3	-	-	TRBV30
CASNEEGSYGYTF	TGTGCCAGCAATGAGGAGGGGTCCTATGGCTACACCTTC	TRBJ1-2	-	-	TRBV6-1
CSAVIRRQSSYNEQFF	TGCAGTGCGGTCATCAGGCGCCAAAGCTCCTACAATGAGCAGTTCTTC	TRBJ2-1	-	-	TRBV20-1
CASSLLLAGLEEQFF	TGTGCCAGCAGTTTACTACTAGCGGGGCTAGAGGAGCAGTTCTTC	TRBJ2-1	TRBD2	few	TRBV12-3/TRBV12-4
CASSVEFTPPVYGYTF	TGTGCCAGCAGCGTAGAGTTTACCCCTCCAGTATATGGCTACACCTTC	TRBJ1-2	-	-	TRBV9
CASSLAGGGRGNNSPLHF	TGTGCCAGCAGCTTAGCGGGTGGAGGGAGGGGGAATAATTCACCCCTCCACTTT	TRBJ1-6	-	-	TRBV7-2
CASSPRQGALNEQFF	TGTGCCAGCAGCCCCCGACAGGGGGCGCTTAATGAGCAGTTCTTC	TRBJ2-1	TRBD1	-	TRBV7-9
CASSHPGLAGGDSYNEQYF	TGCGCCAGCAGCCATCCGGGACTAGCGGGAGGGGACTCCTACAATGAGCAGTACTTC	TRBJ2-7	TRBD2	-	TRBV4-1